This TCR beta chain emerged from a study of T cell clonality in common variable immunodeficiency. Generated by immunoSEQ multiplex PCR, the TCRdb table keeps only in-frame clones and is missing some. In total the sample includes about 30,000 clones, none of them seen once. This clone was counted many times. Its antigen remains unknown. The read ends 3 residues early relative to the CDR3; the germline J gene fills the gap. Findings and limits, study-wide: Fewer TCRbeta clones were shared among CVID subjects than controls. TCRbeta clonality was increased in CVID versus healthy controls.

CDR1 is SGHVS and CDR2 is FQNEAQ in the germline V gene. The CDR3 is 18 residues long. Trimming removed 2 bases from V and 4 bases from J, with 23 bases in between. Material: peripheral blood mononuclear cells. This TCR was recovered from a person between 18 and 75 years old in good health. This chain connects TRBV7-8 to TRBJ1-1, with TRBD1 as a possible D gene (5 bases). The CDR3 here is CASSLLQGPRSGPTEAFF. The CDR3 bases that were read are TGTGCCAGCAGCTTACTCCAGGGCCCGCGGAGTGGGCCCACTGAA.